This is a list of T cell receptor beta chains from one sample in a study of blood T cell repertoires in COVID-19. Assay used: immunoSEQ multiplex PCR; TCRdb lists only in-frame clones, some missing. The sample yields more than 200,000 clones, around 84% seen once. The sequenced sample was peripheral blood. Receptors were obtained from a man between 60 and 70 years old with acute or convalescent COVID-19. Both conserved end residues are part of each CDR3. A D gene is named only where the DNA matches it firmly. A row's size may be missing; if present it is once, few, many or a size class.

d_gene: -
j_gene: TRBJ1-1
abundance: -
v_gene: TRBV19
CDR3nt: TGTGCCAGTAGTGTCAGGGTGAACACTGAAGCTTTCTTT
CDR3aa: CASSVRVNTEAFF

d_gene: -
j_gene: TRBJ2-1
abundance: -
v_gene: TRBV10-3
CDR3nt: TGTGCCATCAGCCCGGGACTCCTCTCCAATGAGCAGTTCTTC
CDR3aa: CAISPGLLSNEQFF

d_gene: TRBD1
j_gene: TRBJ2-4
abundance: -
v_gene: TRBV6-6
CDR3nt: TGTGCCAGCAGGGCGGACAGGTTGGCCAAAAACATTCAGTACTTC
CDR3aa: CASRADRLAKNIQYF

d_gene: TRBD2
j_gene: TRBJ2-1
abundance: -
v_gene: TRBV6-6
CDR3nt: TGTGCCAGCAGTTACAGCGGGGGGACGAATGAGCAGTTCTTC
CDR3aa: CASSYSGGTNEQFF

d_gene: TRBD1
j_gene: TRBJ1-4
abundance: -
v_gene: TRBV7-9
CDR3nt: TGTGCCAGCAGTTTGGGACAGGGAGGGCCTAATGAAAAACTGTTTTTT
CDR3aa: CASSLGQGGPNEKLFF

d_gene: -
j_gene: TRBJ1-4
abundance: -
v_gene: TRBV5-6
CDR3nt: TGTGCCAGCAGCTTGGCCATCAGGGCAACTAATGAAAAACTGTTTTTT
CDR3aa: CASSLAIRATNEKLFF

d_gene: -
j_gene: TRBJ2-1
abundance: -
v_gene: TRBV29-1
CDR3nt: TGCAGCGTGCGAGAACCGGTTGGAGGTGAGCAGTTCTTC
CDR3aa: CSVREPVGGEQFF

d_gene: TRBD1
j_gene: TRBJ2-1
abundance: -
v_gene: TRBV9
CDR3nt: TGTGCCAGCAGCACCGCCGGGACAGGGGGCAACAATGAGCAGTTCTTC
CDR3aa: CASSTAGTGGNNEQFF

d_gene: TRBD2
j_gene: TRBJ2-1
abundance: -
v_gene: TRBV28
CDR3nt: TGTGCCAGCAGGCTAGCGGGAGGGCCTGAAAATGAGCAGTTCTTC
CDR3aa: CASRLAGGPENEQFF

d_gene: -
j_gene: TRBJ1-1
abundance: -
v_gene: TRBV25-1
CDR3nt: TGTGCCAGCAGTGAATATCGAGGTGGGAACACTGAAGCTTTCTTT
CDR3aa: CASSEYRGGNTEAFF

d_gene: TRBD1
j_gene: TRBJ1-3
abundance: -
v_gene: TRBV7-9
CDR3nt: TGTGCCAGCAGCTTGCGCGGCAGGGGGGGAAACACCATATATTTT
CDR3aa: CASSLRGRGGNTIYF

d_gene: TRBD2
j_gene: TRBJ2-7
abundance: -
v_gene: TRBV20-1
CDR3nt: TGCAGTGCTAGTGCCCCTGGAAGCGGGAGGATCGACGAGCAGTACTTC
CDR3aa: CSASAPGSGRIDEQYF

d_gene: -
j_gene: TRBJ2-7
abundance: -
v_gene: TRBV5-1
CDR3nt: TGCGCCAGCAGCTTGGGCACCCCAGGGGGGAGCTACGAGCAGTACTTC
CDR3aa: CASSLGTPGGSYEQYF

d_gene: TRBD2
j_gene: TRBJ2-7
abundance: -
v_gene: TRBV12-3/TRBV12-4
CDR3nt: TGTGCCAGCAGTATAGCGGGAGTCGCCGAGCAGTACTTC
CDR3aa: CASSIAGVAEQYF

d_gene: TRBD1
j_gene: TRBJ1-2
abundance: -
v_gene: TRBV3-1/TRBV3-2
CDR3nt: TGTGCCAGCAGCCCCCGGGACAGGGCCTCGTTAGACTACACCTTC
CDR3aa: CASSPRDRASLDYTF

d_gene: TRBD2
j_gene: TRBJ2-1
abundance: -
v_gene: TRBV19
CDR3nt: TGTGCCAGTAGTATAGATCGGCTAGCGGGAGGTAGCTCCTACAATGAGCAGTTCTTC
CDR3aa: CASSIDRLAGGSSYNEQFF

d_gene: TRBD1
j_gene: TRBJ2-7
abundance: -
v_gene: TRBV6-5
CDR3nt: TGTGCCAGCGGACAGGGGTTAACCTACGAGCAGTACTTC
CDR3aa: CASGQGLTYEQYF

d_gene: -
j_gene: TRBJ1-1
abundance: -
v_gene: TRBV30
CDR3nt: TGTGCCTGGAGTGCCGGGGGGAGGAACACTGAAGCTTTCTTT
CDR3aa: CAWSAGGRNTEAFF

d_gene: TRBD1
j_gene: TRBJ2-7
abundance: once
v_gene: TRBV9
CDR3nt: TGTGCCAGCACCCTAGACGAGACAGGGGGCCAACGAGGGTACTTC
CDR3aa: CASTLDETGGQRGYF

d_gene: TRBD2
j_gene: TRBJ2-7
abundance: once
v_gene: TRBV11-2
CDR3nt: TGTGCCAGCAGCCAACTAGCGGGAAAGGTCTACGAGCAGTACTTC
CDR3aa: CASSQLAGKVYEQYF

d_gene: -
j_gene: TRBJ1-1
abundance: once
v_gene: TRBV3-1/TRBV3-2
CDR3nt: TGTGCCAGCAGCCAAGTAATCCAGGGTAAGGCTGAAGCTTTCTTT
CDR3aa: CASSQVIQGKAEAFF

d_gene: -
j_gene: TRBJ2-5
abundance: -
v_gene: TRBV30
CDR3nt: TGTGCCTGGAGTAGGGGGGGACTGTCGGCCCAGTACTTC
CDR3aa: CAWSRGGLSAQYF

d_gene: -
j_gene: TRBJ2-7
abundance: -
v_gene: TRBV11-2
CDR3nt: TGTGCCAGCAGCTTAGATAGGCGCAGGGTGGTTTCCTACGAGCAGTACTTC
CDR3aa: CASSLDRRRVVSYEQYF

d_gene: -
j_gene: TRBJ2-3
abundance: -
v_gene: TRBV19
CDR3nt: TGTGCCAGTAGTATAGTGTGGGGGCCGGGAGATACGCAGTATTTT
CDR3aa: CASSIVWGPGDTQYF

d_gene: -
j_gene: TRBJ2-4
abundance: -
v_gene: TRBV5-4
CDR3nt: TGTGCCAGCAGCTTAGCGGGAGCCAAAAACATTCAGTACTTC
CDR3aa: CASSLAGAKNIQYF

d_gene: -
j_gene: TRBJ1-2
abundance: -
v_gene: TRBV5-1
CDR3nt: TGCGCCAGCAGATCGGGAGGGGCGGACTATGGCTACACCTTC
CDR3aa: CASRSGGADYGYTF

d_gene: TRBD1
j_gene: TRBJ1-5
abundance: -
v_gene: TRBV18
CDR3nt: TGTGCCAGCTCCCCGACAGGGAATCAGCCCCAGCATTTT
CDR3aa: CASSPTGNQPQHF

d_gene: -
j_gene: TRBJ2-7
abundance: -
v_gene: TRBV28
CDR3nt: TGTGCCAGCAGTTTACCGGGACAATTGTCGTACGAGCAGTACTTC
CDR3aa: CASSLPGQLSYEQYF

d_gene: -
j_gene: TRBJ2-7
abundance: -
v_gene: TRBV6-6
CDR3nt: TGTGCCAGCAGTTACTCGATAGCCGGGGCCTACGAGCAGTACTTC
CDR3aa: CASSYSIAGAYEQYF

d_gene: -
j_gene: TRBJ2-1
abundance: -
v_gene: TRBV7-3
CDR3nt: TGTGCCAGCAGCCCAAGACAAGGTTCTCAGGGTGAGCAGTTCTTC
CDR3aa: CASSPRQGSQGEQFF

d_gene: TRBD1
j_gene: TRBJ1-2
abundance: few
v_gene: TRBV10-1
CDR3nt: TGCGCCAGCCAGGGGGCAGCGGACTATGGCTACACCTTC
CDR3aa: CASQGAADYGYTF

d_gene: -
j_gene: TRBJ1-5
abundance: -
v_gene: TRBV21-1
CDR3nt: TGTGCCAGCAGCAAACCCACAGGGGGGCCAAATCAGCCCCAGCATTTT
CDR3aa: CASSKPTGGPNQPQHF

d_gene: TRBD1
j_gene: TRBJ2-4
abundance: -
v_gene: TRBV6-6
CDR3nt: TGTGCCAGCAGAACCCAGGGGGCAAGGGAAAACATTCAGTACTTC
CDR3aa: CASRTQGARENIQYF

d_gene: -
j_gene: TRBJ2-5
abundance: once
v_gene: TRBV19
CDR3nt: TGTGCCAGTAAAGCCCAGGGAGGTGTGGAGACCCAGTACTTC
CDR3aa: CASKAQGGVETQYF

d_gene: TRBD1
j_gene: TRBJ1-2
abundance: once
v_gene: TRBV16
CDR3nt: TGTGCCAGCAGCCAATCGAGGACAGGGGGCAATGATGGCTACACCTTC
CDR3aa: CASSQSRTGGNDGYTF

d_gene: -
j_gene: TRBJ2-7
abundance: -
v_gene: TRBV9
CDR3nt: TGTGCCAGCAGCGTAGATCCCCTTACTAGTCGCTACGAGCAGTACTTC
CDR3aa: CASSVDPLTSRYEQYF

d_gene: -
j_gene: TRBJ1-2
abundance: few
v_gene: TRBV9
CDR3nt: TGTGCCAGCAGCGTGTTCAGGGGCCCCTATGGCTACACCTTC
CDR3aa: CASSVFRGPYGYTF